Here is one TCR beta chain with its context. The sample comes from a study of Ad26.COV2.S vaccination and SARS-CoV-2 variants. Germline CDR1 reads LNHDA; CDR2 reads SQIVND (reference sequence). V lost 6 bases, J lost 6 bases, and 13 bases lay in between. This CDR3 is 13 amino acids long. The treatment here: some 19 received Ad26.COV2.S at low or high dose, single or two shots; a few received placebo; per-sample allocation not given. On day 63 after the first injection, vaccine and placebo recipients gave samples. The repertoire was sequenced with immunoSEQ multiplex PCR; TCRdb's copy has only in-frame clones and lacks some. Among about 350,000 clones listed, approximately 86% were seen once.

Sequences were derived from peripheral blood, sampled in a trial of Ad26.COV2.S vaccine versus placebo. The chain uses TRBV19 and TRBJ2-3; no definite D call. This receptor was obtained from a person aged 18-60 years who received the Ad26.COV2.S COVID-19 vaccine or a placebo. The CDR3 DNA is TGTGCCAGTAGCGCCGTCAATGGGGATACGCAGTATTTT. Its protein product is CASSAVNGDTQYF.